These T cell receptor beta chains were read from a single sample in a study of blood T cells in healthy people across ages. TCRdb reanalysed the 5' RACE reads using MiXCR and keeps one entry per CDR3 protein. Here the sample spans nearly 800,000 distinct CDR3 sequences, 56% being singletons. Sequencing used blood. The receptor set was obtained from a man aged 35-49 years in good health. Each CDR3 is given with its conserved first and last residue. The order of the fields is V gene, D gene, clone size, J gene, CDR3 DNA, CDR3 protein. D genes are given only for firm matches. Clone size is shown for a subset of rows, as once, few, many or a class of expanded clone.

v_call: TRBV4-2; d_call: NA; clone_size: NA; j_call: TRBJ2-4; cdr3_nt: TGTGCCAGCAGTGAGGGAAACATTCAGTACTTC; cdr3_aa: CASSEGNIQYF
v_call: TRBV12-3/TRBV12-4; d_call: NA; clone_size: many; j_call: TRBJ1-2; cdr3_nt: TGTGCCAGCAGTTTCTTCGATGGCTACACCTTC; cdr3_aa: CASSFFDGYTF
v_call: TRBV2; d_call: TRBD1; clone_size: NA; j_call: TRBJ1-1; cdr3_nt: TGTGCCAGCAGTGAACGGACAGGGCGGACTGAAGCTTTCTTT; cdr3_aa: CASSERTGRTEAFF
v_call: TRBV20-1; d_call: NA; clone_size: NA; j_call: TRBJ2-1; cdr3_nt: TGCAGTGCTCCAGGGAATTATGACAATGAGCAGTTCTTC; cdr3_aa: CSAPGNYDNEQFF
v_call: TRBV28; d_call: NA; clone_size: NA; j_call: TRBJ2-1; cdr3_nt: TGTGCCGCAGGGGATGAGCAGTTCTTC; cdr3_aa: CAAGDEQFF
v_call: TRBV25-1; d_call: NA; clone_size: NA; j_call: TRBJ2-3; cdr3_nt: TGTGCCAGCAGTGAATACTCAGGGTTGGTCGCAGATACGCAGTATTTT; cdr3_aa: CASSEYSGLVADTQYF
v_call: TRBV9; d_call: NA; clone_size: few; j_call: TRBJ2-1; cdr3_nt: TGTGCCAGCAGCGTAGATGATAGCGCCGCCTCCTACAATGAGCAGTTCTTC; cdr3_aa: CASSVDDSAASYNEQFF
v_call: TRBV7-2; d_call: NA; clone_size: NA; j_call: TRBJ2-7; cdr3_nt: TGTGCCAGCAGGCCACCCAGGGGAGACTCCTACGAGCAGTACTTC; cdr3_aa: CASRPPRGDSYEQYF
v_call: TRBV7-2; d_call: NA; clone_size: NA; j_call: TRBJ2-3; cdr3_nt: TGTGCCAGCAGCATCCATCAGGGGATGAGTCTTGGGAGGACCCCGGATACGCAGTATTTT; cdr3_aa: CASSIHQGMSLGRTPDTQYF
v_call: TRBV3-1; d_call: NA; clone_size: NA; j_call: TRBJ1-2; cdr3_nt: TGTGCCAGCAGCCACGGAGGGAACTATGGCTACACCTTC; cdr3_aa: CASSHGGNYGYTF
v_call: TRBV4-3; d_call: TRBD1; clone_size: NA; j_call: TRBJ2-7; cdr3_nt: TGCGCCAGCAGCCAAGGCAGGGACAGGGTACATGAGCAGTACTTC; cdr3_aa: CASSQGRDRVHEQYF
v_call: TRBV18; d_call: NA; clone_size: NA; j_call: TRBJ2-5; cdr3_nt: TGTGCCAGCTCGCCACTGTCAGGCCAGGACGAGACCCAGTACTTC; cdr3_aa: CASSPLSGQDETQYF
v_call: TRBV7-8; d_call: TRBD2; clone_size: few; j_call: TRBJ2-7; cdr3_nt: TGTGCCAGCACCCATTGGACTAGCGGGATTCTCTACGAGCAGTACTTC; cdr3_aa: CASTHWTSGILYEQYF
v_call: TRBV11-3; d_call: NA; clone_size: NA; j_call: TRBJ2-7; cdr3_nt: TGTGCCAGCAGCTCACGATGGCGGGGCGCCTGCGAGCAGTACTTC; cdr3_aa: CASSSRWRGACEQYF